The 32 T cell receptor beta chains reported below all come from one sample, sequenced in a study of OX40 agonist ivuxolimab in advanced cancers. Sequencing was performed with immunoSEQ multiplex PCR; in TCRdb, only in-frame clones are kept and a portion is missing. The data show around 18,000 clones, more than 65% seen once. Sequencing used CD4+ or CD8+ T cells sorted from blood, obtained in a trial of the OX40 agonist ivuxolimab. Receptor source: an adult with an advanced solid tumor such as melanoma, head and neck, liver or kidney cancer.

This rearrangement joins TRBV6-6 to TRBJ1-1; D call uncertain. The ends were cut back, 2 bases at V and 11 bases at J, with 15 bases in the middle. Germline V gene lookup returns CDR1 MNHNY and CDR2 SVGAGI (reference sequence). This CDR3 comprises 13 residues. The DNA of the CDR3 is TGTGCCAGCAGTTACGGCGCAGATCGGGCGGCTTTCTTT. This encodes CASSYGADRAAFF.

The chain has TRBV5-7 and TRBJ1-4; the D gene is possibly TRBD1 (6 bases). TRBV5-7 is an ORF for which the function is uncertain. Trimming removed 3 bases at V and 3 bases at J, with 18 bases between. The CDR3 contains 17 residues. DNA for the CDR3: TGTGCCAGCAGCTGGCGAAGGAAGGGGGGCTCTAATGAAAAACTGTTTTTT. It is translated as CASSWRRKGGSNEKLFF.

The chain employs TRBV7-9 and TRBJ2-1, with 9 bases aligning to TRBD1. With 5 bases clipped from V and 4 bases from J, the junction kept 6 bases outside the gene matches. CDR1 is SEHNR and CDR2 is FQNEAQ in the germline V gene (reference sequence). This CDR3 has 15 residues. Written as DNA, the CDR3 is TGTGCCAGCAGCCCGACAGGGGGGTTATACAATGAGCAGTTCTTC. Protein sequence: CASSPTGGLYNEQFF.

The chain combines TRBV6-4 with TRBJ2-1; D gene unclear. CDR3 size: 13 residues. Trimming shortened V by 3 bases and J by 4 bases, and 7 bases separated the two germline ends. CDR1 and CDR2 from the germline V gene are MRHNA and SNTAGT. In nucleotides, the CDR3 is TGTGCCAGCAGTGAAGCACCTTACAATGAGCAGTTCTTC. This sequence encodes CASSEAPYNEQFF.

The chain couples TRBV30 to TRBJ2-3, with unresolved D. CDR3 length: 11 amino acids. Looked up from germline, CDR1 is GTSNPN and CDR2 is SVGIG (reference sequence). V dropped 2 bases and J dropped 4 bases, with 4 bases sitting between them. CDR3 region: CAWSYSDTQYF. DNA of the CDR3: TGTGCCTGGAGTTATTCAGATACGCAGTATTTT. Complete variable domain (other parts from reference TRBV30 and TRBJ2-3): SQTIHQWPATLVQPVGSPLSLECTVEGTSNPNLYWYRQAAGRGLQLLFYSVGIGQISSEVPQNLSASRPQDRQFILSSKKLLLSDSGFYLCAWSYSDTQYFGPGTRLTVL.

The V gene is TRBV14, the J gene TRBJ2-1, with no clear D. This CDR3 is 18 amino acids long. Germline lookup yields CDR1 SGHDN and CDR2 FVKESK. V was clipped by 1 base and J by 5 bases, with 21 bases between them. This CDR3 reads CASSQGGHWSLPNNEQFF. In nucleotides, the CDR3 is TGTGCCAGCAGCCAAGGAGGCCATTGGTCCCTCCCTAACAATGAGCAGTTCTTC.

The rearrangement joins TRBV21-1 to TRBJ2-7; TRBD2, as called in the table, went unchecked against the DNA. TRBV21-1 is deemed a pseudogene. This CDR3 has 12 amino acids. DNA for the CDR3: TGTGCCAGCAGCAAAGTAGCGTACGAGCAGTACTTC. It specifies CASSKVAYEQYF.

This chain joins TRBV27 and TRBJ2-7; perhaps TRBD1 as D (6 bases). The CDR3 has 12 residues. With 5 bases removed from V and 6 bases from J, the gap between germline ends came to 11 bases. Germline V gene data show CDR1 as MNHEY and CDR2 as SMNVEV (reference sequence). CDR3 DNA sequence: TGTGCCAGCAGTCATACAGGGAGCGAGCAGTACTTC. This codes for CASSHTGSEQYF.

J is TRBJ2-1 and V is TRBV10-3; D is unresolved. Germline CDR1 ENHRY, CDR2 SYGVKD. CDR3 length: 12 amino acids. V lost 3 bases and J lost 7, with 7 bases in between. CDR3 sequence: CAISELENEQFF. In DNA form, the CDR3 reads TGTGCCATCAGTGAATTGGAAAATGAGCAGTTCTTC.

V usage is TRBV9 and J usage is TRBJ2-1; 8 bases align to TRBD2. V shed 4 bases and J 9 bases; nucleotides not matched to a gene: 12. The germline gives CDR1 SGDLS, CDR2 YYNGEE. The length of the CDR3 is 15 residues. The CDR3 nucleotides read TGTGCCAGCAGCCCCCGGAGTAGCGGGACGATTGAGCAGTTCTTC. Translation gives CASSPRSSGTIEQFF. The full variable domain, rest sourced from reference TRBV9 and TRBJ2-1, is DSGVTQTPKHLITATGQRVTLRCSPRSGDLSVYWYQQSLDQGLQFLIQYYNGEERAKGNILERFSAQQFPDLHSELNLSSLELGDSALYFCASSPRSSGTIEQFFGPGTRLTVL.

The chain combines TRBV19 with TRBJ2-5; 8 nucleotides line up with TRBD1. CDR1 and CDR2 (germline): LNHDA, SQIVND (reference sequence). The V gene end was trimmed by 5 bases and the J gene end by 4 bases; junction bases not matched to a gene: 6. The CDR3 sequence is 14 residues long. The CDR3 DNA sequence: TGTGCCAGTAGTTCTCGACAGGGGATAGAGACCCAGTACTTC. It is translated as CASSSRQGIETQYF. The full variable domain, its missing parts supplied by reference TRBV19 and TRBJ2-5, is DGGITQSPKYLFRKEGQNVTLSCEQNLNHDAMYWYRQDPGQGLRLIYYSQIVNDFQKGDIAEGYSVSREKKESFPLTVTSAQKNPTAFYLCASSSRQGIETQYFGPGTRLLVL.

This clone has a handful of counts. The gene calls are TRBV18 and TRBJ2-7; D tentatively fits TRBD1 or TRBD2 (5 bases each). Looked up from germline, CDR1 is KGHSH and CDR2 is LQKENI. CDR3 size: 16 residues. V was shortened by 4 bases and J by 5 bases, with 21 bases between the two germline ends. The DNA of the CDR3 is TGTGCCAGCTCACTAGAATCCGGGGACCCCTCTAACGAGCAGTACTTC. Its protein is CASSLESGDPSNEQYF.

This clone came up a few times. V gene TRBV7-8 combines with J gene TRBJ2-2, with D hard to call. V dropped 2 bases and J dropped 2 bases, with 9 bases sitting between them. The V gene's germline CDR1 is SGHVS and CDR2 FQNEAQ. The CDR3 contains 15 residues. The CDR3 nucleotides are TGTGCCAGCAGCTTAACCCCCAGAAACACCGGGGAGCTGTTTTTT. Its protein product is CASSLTPRNTGELFF.

CDR3 residues: CASSWERGQPQHF. The CDR3 coding sequence is TGCGCCAGCAGCTGGGAACGGGGGCAGCCCCAGCATTTT. The chain couples TRBV5-1 to TRBJ1-5; a possible D gene is TRBD1 (5 bases). The length of the CDR3 is 13 residues. Germline V gene data show CDR1 as SGHRS and CDR2 as YFSETQ. V gave up 3 bases and J gave up 7 bases, with 11 bases separating them.

This clone turned up a few times. The rearrangement links TRBV11-2 to TRBJ2-5, with 8 bases that match TRBD1. There are 15 residues in the CDR3. Germline loops: CDR1 SGHAT, CDR2 FQNNGV. Trimming took 4 bases from V and 4 from J; bases not matched to a gene: 8. The chain's CDR3 is CASSSSDRVGETQYF. The CDR3 region has the DNA TGTGCCAGCAGCTCGTCGGACAGGGTGGGAGAGACCCAGTACTTC.

The chain employs TRBV15 and TRBJ2-5, with D perhaps being TRBD1 or TRBD2 (6 bases each). V was shortened by 5 bases and J by 5 bases, with 15 bases between the two germline ends. This CDR3 has 14 amino acids. The germline V gene has CDR1 LNHNV and CDR2 YYDKDF (reference sequence). The CDR3 sequence is CATSRRGSKETQYF. The CDR3 nucleotides are TGTGCCACCAGCCGGAGGGGGTCTAAGGAGACCCAGTACTTC.

The gene calls are TRBV27 and TRBJ2-1; the match to TRBD2 covers 8 bases. The V gene end was trimmed by 2 bases and the J gene end by 9 bases; junction bases not matched to a gene: 6. The CDR3 spans 14 residues. Germline assignment: CDR1 MNHEY and CDR2 SMNVEV (reference sequence). The CDR3 loop reads CASSLAGGLGEQFF. The CDR3 bases are TGTGCCAGCAGTTTAGCGGGAGGACTCGGTGAGCAGTTCTTC.

The rearrangement joins TRBV4-3 to TRBJ2-3, with 10 positions matching TRBD2. Germline CDR1 reads LGHNA; CDR2 reads YSLEER. This CDR3 spans 15 amino acids. Losses at the gene ends were 5 bases for V and 1 base for J; bases not matched to a gene: 3. In DNA form, the CDR3 reads TGCGCCAGCAGCTTTGGACTAGCGGGCACAGATACGCAGTATTTT. It codes for CASSFGLAGTDTQYF.

V and J are TRBV18 and TRBJ2-3, with a tentative D call TRBD2 (6 bases). The germline CDR1 and CDR2 sequences are KGHSH and LQKENI. Trimming removed 4 bases from V and 2 bases from J, with 13 bases in between. This CDR3 comprises 15 residues. In nucleotides, the CDR3 is TGTGCCAGCTCACGGGACTCCTCCTTCACAGATACGCAGTATTTT. Translating it yields CASSRDSSFTDTQYF.

The chain has TRBV6-5 and TRBJ1-1, with no clear D. Germline assignment: CDR1 MNHEY and CDR2 SVGAGI. V was trimmed by 7 bases and J by 0 bases, leaving 15 bases between them. This CDR3 is built from 15 residues. Here the CDR3 reads CASNLFAGMNTEAFF. The CDR3 DNA reads TGTGCCAGCAATCTATTCGCGGGCATGAACACTGAAGCTTTCTTT.

J is TRBJ2-1 and V is TRBV19; no firm D call. This CDR3 comprises 15 residues. The V gene lost 6 bases and the J gene lost 7 bases, with 19 bases spanning the gap. The germline V gene encodes CDR1 LNHDA and CDR2 SQIVND (reference sequence). For the CDR3, the DNA is TGTGCCAGTAGAAAGGACCCCTATGTCGTTAATGAGCAGTTCTTC. This sequence encodes CASRKDPYVVNEQFF.

This rearrangement joins TRBV1 to TRBJ2-1; the D call TRBD2 from the table was never checked on the DNA. TRBV1 is reported as a pseudogene. The CDR3 sequence is 17 residues long. The CDR3 region is CTSSRAGQPGGGNEQFF. Written as DNA, the CDR3 is TGCACCAGCAGCCGCGCCGGGCAACCCGGGGGGGGGAATGAGCAGTTCTTC.

The chain links TRBV19 to TRBJ2-1; possible D gene TRBD2, 6 bases. The CDR3 covers 11 residues. Germline V gene sequence: CDR1 LNHDA, CDR2 SQIVND (reference sequence). The V gene lost 5 bases and the J gene lost 9 bases, with 8 bases spanning the gap. This chain's CDR3 is CASSLGGEQFF. CDR3 sequence (DNA): TGTGCCAGTAGTTTGGGGGGTGAGCAGTTCTTC.

This clone was seen more than once but under ten times. This rearrangement joins TRBV4-1 to TRBJ2-7, with 7 bases fitting TRBD2. From germline, CDR1 is MGHRA and CDR2 YSYEKL. This CDR3 spans 14 amino acids. V was pared by 5 bases and J by 2 bases, with 6 bases of the junction left unmatched. CDR3 region: CASSKGSGAYEQYF. Written as DNA, the CDR3 is TGCGCCAGCAGCAAGGGCAGCGGGGCCTACGAGCAGTACTTC.

The chain employs TRBV27 and TRBJ1-1, with TRBD1 identical over 9 bases. V was clipped by 5 bases and J by 3 bases; unmatched bases: 7. The CDR3 spans 15 residues. Germline CDR1 MNHEY, CDR2 SMNVEV (reference sequence). The CDR3 spells CASSLTGQGYTEAFF. The CDR3 bases are TGTGCCAGCAGTCTTACGGGACAGGGATACACTGAAGCTTTCTTT.

This chain connects TRBV19 to TRBJ2-2; 7 positions agree with TRBD2. V trimming: 7 bases; J trimming: 1 base; junction bases outside the gene matches: 6. Germline V gene lookup returns CDR1 LNHDA and CDR2 SQIVND (reference sequence). This CDR3 region has 15 residues. CDR3 in amino acids: CASNFPSGNTGELFF. The CDR3 DNA follows: TGTGCCAGTAACTTCCCTAGCGGGAACACCGGGGAGCTGTTTTTT.

In its sample, this clone ranks as medium-sized (0.01 to 0.1%). The CDR3 nucleotides are TGTGCCAGCAGTGAAGCACAGCACGGCTACACCTTC. Translation gives CASSEAQHGYTF. The rearrangement links TRBV6-1 to TRBJ1-2; no definite D call. Germline values: CDR1 MNHNS, CDR2 SASEGT. V was pared by 0 bases and J by 8 bases, with 7 bases between. The CDR3 spans 12 residues.

V and J are TRBV5-4 and TRBJ1-2, with 7 bases matching TRBD1. Germline loops: CDR1 SGHNT, CDR2 YYREEE (reference sequence). With V trimmed by 1 base and J by 4 bases, 7 bases remained unmatched. This CDR3 spans 15 amino acids. CDR3 sequence: CASSLYGTAIYGYTF. DNA for the CDR3: TGTGCCAGCAGCTTGTATGGGACAGCCATCTATGGCTACACCTTC.

V usage is TRBV2 and J usage is TRBJ1-5; D remains ambiguous. Looked up from germline, CDR1 is SNHLY and CDR2 is FYNNEI. V was shortened by 8 bases and J by 0 bases, with 8 bases between the two germline ends. This CDR3 has 13 amino acids. This CDR3 is CASCGDSNQPQHF. The DNA of the CDR3 is TGTGCCAGCTGTGGGGATAGCAATCAGCCCCAGCATTTT. Using reference TRBV2 and TRBJ1-5 for the parts outside the CDR3, the full variable domain is EPEVTQTPSHQVTQMGQEVILRCVPISNHLYFYWYRQILGQKVEFLVSFYNNEISEKSEIFDDQFSVERPDGSNFTLKIRSTKLEDSAMYFCASCGDSNQPQHFGDGTRLSIL.

This clone rates as medium-sized. The chain links TRBV6-5 to TRBJ2-7; 7 nucleotides agree with TRBD2. Per the germline V gene, CDR1 is MNHEY and CDR2 is SVGAGI. The CDR3 runs to 15 residues. The trim removed 5 bases at V and 7 bases at J, leaving 14 bases unmatched. CDR3 sequence: CASSQSARETGEQYF. As DNA, the CDR3 is TGTGCCAGCAGTCAAAGCGCGCGGGAGACTGGGGAGCAGTACTTC.

Regarding this clone: This specimen includes other DNA sequences encoding the same CDR3. V is TRBV28 and J is TRBJ2-5; 9 bases match TRBD2. CDR1 and CDR2 from the germline V gene are MDHEN and SYDVKM. The CDR3 runs 15 residues. The trim removed 3 bases at V and 3 bases at J, leaving 5 bases unmatched. This chain's CDR3 is CASSLTVAGEETQYF. CDR3 DNA: TGTGCCAGCAGTTTGACAGTAGCGGGAGAAGAGACCCAGTACTTC.

The V and J genes are TRBV7-8 and TRBJ2-1, with 11 bases lining up with TRBD2. This CDR3 is built from 15 residues. The germline CDR1 and CDR2 sequences are SGHVS and FQNEAQ. V lost 5 bases, J lost 3 bases, and 3 bases stayed unmatched. CDR3 residues: CASSLGTSGYNEQFF. CDR3 DNA sequence: TGTGCCAGCAGCCTCGGGACTAGCGGCTACAATGAGCAGTTCTTC. The variable domain in full, with the rest retrieved from reference TRBV7-8 and TRBJ2-1, is GAGVSQSPRYKVAKRGQDVALRCDPISGHVSLFWYQQALGQGPEFLTYFQNEAQLDKSGLPSDRFFAERPEGSVSTLKIQRTQQEDSAVYLCASSLGTSGYNEQFFGPGTRLTVL.